Sequencing of this T cell receptor beta chain was carried out in a study of Graves' ophthalmopathy and Graves' hyperthyroidism. Regarding the study as a whole: The model predicted progression of ophthalmopathy with a sensitivity of 60% to 71%, and its specificity was about 72%. Most thyroid-expanded clonotypes exceeding 0.001 frequency were also found in blood. A model built from 13 signatures distinguished ophthalmopathy from stable hyperthyroidism with about 86% sensitivity and about 81% specificity.

The authors amplified TCR beta CDR3 regions, and they did so from RNA transcripts for repertoire sequencing. HTBI primers were used in a first-round RT-PCR, which preceded a second-round multiplex PCR. TCRdb fed the multiplex PCR reads into MiXCR, producing one record per CDR3 protein. The repertoire holds about 480,000 distinct CDR3 sequences, with roughly an eighth as singletons. The CDR3 totals 15 residues. Germline V lookup: CDR1 MNHEY, CDR2 SMNVEV (reference sequence). V lost 3 bases to trimming and J lost 9 bases; unmatched junction nucleotides: 13. Ophthalmopathy in the donors was of moderate-to-severe activity, with CAS ≥3, NOSPECS ≥4 and duration under 3 months. This clonotype was detected a few times. Its antigen remains unknown. This may come from a read error, since a much larger clone is one base off.

This clonotype was sampled from a woman aged 25 to 39 with Graves' ophthalmopathy. The chain uses TRBV27 and TRBJ1-1; 7 nucleotides match TRBD1. Sequenced input: blood. CDR3 sequence: CASSFAGGVGTKAFF. The CDR3 nucleotides are TGTGCCAGCAGTTTTGCAGGGGGGGTTGGTACTAAAGCTTTCTTT.